The present T cell receptor (beta chain) was sequenced within a study of PD-1 blockade in classical Hodgkin lymphoma. The study, taken as a whole, reports: Newly diagnosed patients reportedly trailed healthy donors in baseline TCR diversity. While CD8+ TCR diversity did not rise significantly by C4D1, CD4+ TCR diversity did.

Time point indicated: cycle 4 day 1 (C4D1), after five to seven weeks of nivolumab. The patients all showed relapse after autologous stem cell transplantation, while their brentuximab vedotin exposure varied. On this clone: Its target is unknown.

TCRdb keeps only in-frame clones here, not all; method: immunoSEQ multiplex PCR. Of about 25,000 clones in the sample, 72% were seen once. Per the germline V gene, CDR1 is SGHNT and CDR2 is YYREEE (reference sequence). Trimming took 4 bases from V and 3 from J; bases not matched to a gene: 6. The CDR3 is made up of 15 amino acids. Specimen: peripheral blood mononuclear cells (PBMCs), collected before the fourth cycle of nivolumab. The origin of this receptor is a human donor with classical Hodgkin lymphoma. V and J are TRBV5-4 and TRBJ2-4; 8 bases fit TRBD1. CDR3: CASSPMTGVKNIQYF. DNA of the CDR3: TGTGCCAGCAGCCCTATGACAGGGGTCAAAAACATTCAGTACTTC.